The T cell receptor beta chain described here comes from a study of blood T cell repertoires in COVID-19. Clones were read by immunoSEQ multiplex PCR, and TCRdb kept only the in-frame ones, dropping some. Of some 94,000 clones in the sample, around nine tenths were seen once. Trimming at V came to 3 bases and at J to 9 bases, leaving 13 bases not matched to a gene. This CDR3 has 17 residues. Germline V gene data show CDR1 as SEHNR and CDR2 as FQNEAQ (reference sequence). Sequencing was done on a sample of peripheral blood. This sequence was found in a woman aged 55-70 years with COVID-19, enrolled during active disease. The chain carries TRBV7-9 and TRBJ2-3; 12 bases map to TRBD2. The CDR3: CASSFLVGLAGTGTQYF. CDR3 DNA: TGTGCCAGCAGCTTCCTCGTCGGACTAGCGGGAACCGGAACGCAGTATTTT.